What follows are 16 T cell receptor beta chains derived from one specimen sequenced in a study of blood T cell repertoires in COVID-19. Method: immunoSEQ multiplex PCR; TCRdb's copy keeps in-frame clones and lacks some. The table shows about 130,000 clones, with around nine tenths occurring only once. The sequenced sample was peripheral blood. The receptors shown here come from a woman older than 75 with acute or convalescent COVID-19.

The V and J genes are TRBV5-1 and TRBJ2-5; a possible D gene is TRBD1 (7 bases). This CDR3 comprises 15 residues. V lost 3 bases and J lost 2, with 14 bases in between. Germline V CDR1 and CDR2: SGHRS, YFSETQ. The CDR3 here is CASSWGDRTQETQYF. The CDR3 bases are TGCGCCAGCAGCTGGGGGGACAGAACTCAAGAGACCCAGTACTTC. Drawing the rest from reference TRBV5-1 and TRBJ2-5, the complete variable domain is KAGVTQTPRYLIKTRGQQVTLSCSPISGHRSVSWYQQTPGQGLQFLFEYFSETQRNKGNFPGRFSGRQFSNSRSEMNVSTLELGDSALYLCASSWGDRTQETQYFGPGTRLLVL.

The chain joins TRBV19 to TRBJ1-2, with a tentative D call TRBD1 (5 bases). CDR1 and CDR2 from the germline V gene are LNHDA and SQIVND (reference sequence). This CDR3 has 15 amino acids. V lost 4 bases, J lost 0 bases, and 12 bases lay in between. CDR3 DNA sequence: TGTGCCAGTAGTAGCCGGGTGACAGCTAACTATGGCTACACCTTC. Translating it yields CASSSRVTANYGYTF. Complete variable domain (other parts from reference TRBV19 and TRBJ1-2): DGGITQSPKYLFRKEGQNVTLSCEQNLNHDAMYWYRQDPGQGLRLIYYSQIVNDFQKGDIAEGYSVSREKKESFPLTVTSAQKNPTAFYLCASSSRVTANYGYTFGSGTRLTVV.

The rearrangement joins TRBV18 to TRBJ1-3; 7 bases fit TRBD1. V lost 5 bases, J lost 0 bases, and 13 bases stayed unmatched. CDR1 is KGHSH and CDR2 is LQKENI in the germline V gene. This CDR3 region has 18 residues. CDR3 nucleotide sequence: TGTGCCAGCTCATCATTGGACAGGACCCCCCTCTCTGGAAACACCATATATTTT. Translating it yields CASSSLDRTPLSGNTIYF.

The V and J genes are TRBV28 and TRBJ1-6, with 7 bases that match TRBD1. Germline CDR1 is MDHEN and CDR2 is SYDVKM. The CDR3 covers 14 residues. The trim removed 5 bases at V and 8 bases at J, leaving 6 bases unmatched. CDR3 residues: CASSGTVFDSPLHF. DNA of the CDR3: TGTGCCAGCAGTGGGACAGTCTTTGATTCACCCCTCCACTTT. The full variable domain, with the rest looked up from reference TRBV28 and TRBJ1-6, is DVKVTQSSRYLVKRTGEKVFLECVQDMDHENMFWYRQDPGLGLRLIYFSYDVKMKEKGDIPEGYSVSREKKERFSLILESASTNQTSMYLCASSGTVFDSPLHFGNGTRLTVT.

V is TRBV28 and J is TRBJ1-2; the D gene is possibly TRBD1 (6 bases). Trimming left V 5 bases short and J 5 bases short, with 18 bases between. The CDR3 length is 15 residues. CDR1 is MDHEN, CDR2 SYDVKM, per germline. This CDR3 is CASSRTGTSLYGYTF. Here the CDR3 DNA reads TGTGCCAGCAGTAGAACCGGGACAAGCTTATATGGCTACACCTTC.

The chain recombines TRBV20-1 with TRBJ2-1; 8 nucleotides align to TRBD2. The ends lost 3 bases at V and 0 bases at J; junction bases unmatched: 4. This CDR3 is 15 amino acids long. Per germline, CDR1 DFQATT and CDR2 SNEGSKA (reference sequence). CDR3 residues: CSASPGLDSYNEQFF. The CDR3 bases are TGCAGTGCTAGTCCGGGACTAGACTCCTACAATGAGCAGTTCTTC.

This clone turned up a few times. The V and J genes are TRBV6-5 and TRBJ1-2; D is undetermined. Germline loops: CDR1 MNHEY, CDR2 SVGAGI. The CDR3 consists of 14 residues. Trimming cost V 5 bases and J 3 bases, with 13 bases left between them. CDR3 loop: CASSLWEDHYGYTF. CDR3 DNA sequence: TGTGCCAGCAGTCTCTGGGAGGATCACTATGGCTACACCTTC.

CDR3 DNA sequence: TGTGCCAGCAGTGAAGAATGGACAGGCGAGCAGTACTTC. This gives the protein CASSEEWTGEQYF. This chain joins TRBV2 and TRBJ2-7, with 7 bases identical to TRBD1. The CDR3 covers 13 residues. Germline assignment: CDR1 SNHLY and CDR2 FYNNEI. Germline trimming cut 1 base from V and 6 bases from J; bases unmatched to any gene: 3. The full variable domain, in which reference TRBV2 and TRBJ2-7 provide the parts outside the CDR3, is EPEVTQTPSHQVTQMGQEVILRCVPISNHLYFYWYRQILGQKVEFLVSFYNNEISEKSEIFDDQFSVERPDGSNFTLKIRSTKLEDSAMYFCASSEEWTGEQYFGPGTRLTVT.

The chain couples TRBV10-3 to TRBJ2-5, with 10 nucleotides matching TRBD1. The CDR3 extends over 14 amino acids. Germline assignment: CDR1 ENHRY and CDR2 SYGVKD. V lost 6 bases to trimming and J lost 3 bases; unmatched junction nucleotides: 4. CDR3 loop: CAIRPGQGEETQYF. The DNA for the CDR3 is TGTGCCATCAGACCCGGACAGGGGGAAGAGACCCAGTACTTC.

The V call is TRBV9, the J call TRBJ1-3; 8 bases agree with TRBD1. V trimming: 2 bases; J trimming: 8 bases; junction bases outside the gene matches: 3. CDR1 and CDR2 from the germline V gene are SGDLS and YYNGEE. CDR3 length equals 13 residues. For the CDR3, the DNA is TGTGCCAGCAGCGTCAGGGGGCAGGACACCATATATTTT. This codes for CASSVRGQDTIYF. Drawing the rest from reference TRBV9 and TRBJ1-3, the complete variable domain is DSGVTQTPKHLITATGQRVTLRCSPRSGDLSVYWYQQSLDQGLQFLIQYYNGEERAKGNILERFSAQQFPDLHSELNLSSLELGDSALYFCASSVRGQDTIYFGEGSWLTVV.

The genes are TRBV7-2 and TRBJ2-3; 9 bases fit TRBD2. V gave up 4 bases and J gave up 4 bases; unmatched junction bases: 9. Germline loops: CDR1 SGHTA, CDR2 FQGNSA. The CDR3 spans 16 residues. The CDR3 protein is CASSYRGGAVADTQYF. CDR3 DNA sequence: TGTGCCAGCAGCTACCGCGGGGGGGCGGTCGCAGATACGCAGTATTTT.

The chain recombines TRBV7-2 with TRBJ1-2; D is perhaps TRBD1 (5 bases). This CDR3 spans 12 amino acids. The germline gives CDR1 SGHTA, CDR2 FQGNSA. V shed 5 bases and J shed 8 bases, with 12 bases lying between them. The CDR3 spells CASSGRVRGYTF. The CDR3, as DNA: TGTGCCAGCAGCGGCAGGGTGCGGGGCTACACCTTC.

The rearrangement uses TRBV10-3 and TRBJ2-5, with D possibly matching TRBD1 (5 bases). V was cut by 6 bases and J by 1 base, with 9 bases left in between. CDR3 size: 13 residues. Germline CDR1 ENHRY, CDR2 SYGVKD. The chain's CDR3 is CAIREDSQETQYF. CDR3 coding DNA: TGTGCCATCAGAGAAGACAGCCAAGAGACCCAGTACTTC.

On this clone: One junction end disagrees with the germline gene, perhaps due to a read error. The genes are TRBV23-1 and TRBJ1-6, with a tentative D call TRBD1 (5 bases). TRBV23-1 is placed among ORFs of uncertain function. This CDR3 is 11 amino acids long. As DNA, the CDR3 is TGCGCCAGCAGTCAATTGGGCGAGAAGGGGTTT. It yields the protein CASSQLGEKGF.

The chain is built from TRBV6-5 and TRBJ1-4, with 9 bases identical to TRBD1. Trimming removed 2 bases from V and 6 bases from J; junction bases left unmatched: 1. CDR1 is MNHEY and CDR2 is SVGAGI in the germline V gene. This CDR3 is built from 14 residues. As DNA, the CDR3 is TGTGCCAGCAGTTACGGGACAGGGTATGAAAAACTGTTTTTT. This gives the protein CASSYGTGYEKLFF.

Here the CDR3 DNA reads TGTGCCAGCAGTTACTCGGGGGGTAATGAAAAACTGTTTTTT. It yields the protein CASSYSGGNEKLFF. The V and J genes are TRBV6-5 and TRBJ1-4, with D possibly being TRBD1 (5 bases). Trimming stripped 0 bases from V and 4 bases from J, with 6 bases between. The CDR3 is made up of 14 amino acids. From germline, CDR1 is MNHEY and CDR2 SVGAGI.